A selection of T cell receptor beta chains follows, all from one sample in a study of a mutant IDH1 vaccine in newly diagnosed glioma. These receptors' antigens are unknown. Using immunoSEQ multiplex PCR, the repertoire was profiled, and TCRdb retains in-frame clones only, with some absent. Of 30,000 to 40,000 clones listed, around 90% are singletons. The specimen comprised PBMCs, sampled from a glioma patient whose treatment included an IDH1 peptide vaccine. These receptors were taken from a man aged 35 to 55 with glioma. The CDR3 runs from the conserved cysteine through the conserved F or W. D genes are given only for firm matches. Not all rows give a size; the values are once, few, many and, for expanded clones, a class.

clone_size: NA
j_call: TRBJ1-2
v_call: TRBV9
d_call: TRBD1
cdr3_nt: TGTGCCAGCAGCCTCGTAGGACAGGCGGCTTTATATGGCTACACCTTC
cdr3_aa: CASSLVGQAALYGYTF

clone_size: NA
j_call: TRBJ2-3
v_call: TRBV5-4
d_call: NA
cdr3_nt: TGTGCCAGCAGCTTGTCTCTAGCGATAGATACGCAGTATTTT
cdr3_aa: CASSLSLAIDTQYF

clone_size: once
j_call: TRBJ2-1
v_call: TRBV5-1
d_call: TRBD1
cdr3_nt: TGCGCCAGCAGCTCATCCCGTGACAGGGCCTACAATGAGCAGTTCTTC
cdr3_aa: CASSSSRDRAYNEQFF

clone_size: NA
j_call: TRBJ2-5
v_call: TRBV2
d_call: NA
cdr3_nt: TGTGCCAGCAGTGTCTACGGCGGGTCCACGGAGACCCAGTACTTC
cdr3_aa: CASSVYGGSTETQYF

clone_size: once
j_call: TRBJ2-4
v_call: TRBV28
d_call: NA
cdr3_nt: TGTGCCAGCAGTTTTGGCCAGAAAAACATTCAGTACTTC
cdr3_aa: CASSFGQKNIQYF

clone_size: NA
j_call: TRBJ1-1
v_call: TRBV5-1
d_call: TRBD1
cdr3_nt: TGCGCCAGCAGCTTACAGGGGACTAACACTGAAGCTTTCTTT
cdr3_aa: CASSLQGTNTEAFF

clone_size: NA
j_call: TRBJ2-1
v_call: TRBV9
d_call: TRBD2
cdr3_nt: TGTGCCAGCAGCCTCGGCGGGGGACCCTACAATGAGCAGTTCTTC
cdr3_aa: CASSLGGGPYNEQFF

clone_size: NA
j_call: TRBJ2-5
v_call: TRBV19
d_call: TRBD1
cdr3_nt: TGTGCCAGTAGTCGAGGCAGGGGGCTGCAAGAGACCCAGTACTTC
cdr3_aa: CASSRGRGLQETQYF

clone_size: NA
j_call: TRBJ1-6
v_call: TRBV19
d_call: NA
cdr3_nt: TGTGCCAGTAGTACTCGACAGGCCGGGGCGTATTCACCCCTCCACTTT
cdr3_aa: CASSTRQAGAYSPLHF

clone_size: NA
j_call: TRBJ2-2
v_call: TRBV5-1
d_call: NA
cdr3_nt: TGCGCCAGCAGCGCTCGTGAGAACACCGGGGAGCTGTTTTTT
cdr3_aa: CASSARENTGELFF

clone_size: NA
j_call: TRBJ2-7
v_call: TRBV5-1
d_call: TRBD1
cdr3_nt: TGCGCCAGCAGGCAGGGGGACGAGCAGTACTTC
cdr3_aa: CASRQGDEQYF

clone_size: NA
j_call: TRBJ2-1
v_call: TRBV4-1
d_call: TRBD2
cdr3_nt: TGCGCCAGCAGCTATCTAGCGGGGGGGCCAATGGATGAGCAGTTCTTC
cdr3_aa: CASSYLAGGPMDEQFF

clone_size: NA
j_call: TRBJ1-1
v_call: TRBV18
d_call: TRBD1
cdr3_nt: TGTGCCAGCTCACCGAACACAGGGGGCAACACTGAAGCTTTCTTT
cdr3_aa: CASSPNTGGNTEAFF

clone_size: NA
j_call: TRBJ1-4
v_call: TRBV5-1
d_call: NA
cdr3_nt: TGCGCCAGCAAAACAGGAACAACTAATGAAAAACTGTTTTTT
cdr3_aa: CASKTGTTNEKLFF

clone_size: NA
j_call: TRBJ1-3
v_call: TRBV18
d_call: TRBD1
cdr3_nt: TGTGCCAGCTCGCAACCGGGACAGAGCTCTGGAAACACCATATATTTT
cdr3_aa: CASSQPGQSSGNTIYF

clone_size: NA
j_call: TRBJ2-1
v_call: TRBV18
d_call: NA
cdr3_nt: TGTGCCAGCTCACCGTCCAGAGGCGTAAGCTCCTACAATGAGCAGTTCTTC
cdr3_aa: CASSPSRGVSSYNEQFF

clone_size: once
j_call: TRBJ2-7
v_call: TRBV15
d_call: NA
cdr3_nt: TGTGCCACCAGCGTTCGAGGGAGTGACTACGAGCAGTACTTC
cdr3_aa: CATSVRGSDYEQYF

clone_size: NA
j_call: TRBJ1-2
v_call: TRBV6-1
d_call: TRBD1
cdr3_nt: TGTGCCAGCAGTGACCGGACAGGGCCGTATGGCTACACCTTC
cdr3_aa: CASSDRTGPYGYTF

clone_size: NA
j_call: TRBJ1-2
v_call: TRBV4-3
d_call: NA
cdr3_nt: TGCGCCAGCAGCCAAGAGGGCACCAACTATGGCTACACCTTC
cdr3_aa: CASSQEGTNYGYTF

clone_size: NA
j_call: TRBJ1-3
v_call: TRBV30
d_call: NA
cdr3_nt: TGTGCCTGGAGGCGGACATACTCTGGAAACACCATATATTTT
cdr3_aa: CAWRRTYSGNTIYF

clone_size: once
j_call: TRBJ2-3
v_call: TRBV28
d_call: TRBD1
cdr3_nt: TGTGCCAGCAGTCGGGACAGGGCGCCAGATACGCAGTATTTT
cdr3_aa: CASSRDRAPDTQYF

clone_size: NA
j_call: TRBJ1-2
v_call: TRBV6-6
d_call: NA
cdr3_nt: TGTGCCAGCAGTTACTCGGGGGCTAACTATGGCTACACCTTC
cdr3_aa: CASSYSGANYGYTF

clone_size: NA
j_call: TRBJ2-1
v_call: TRBV7-3
d_call: TRBD2
cdr3_nt: TGTGCCAGCAGCTTAAGCGGGAGGTGGTATGGACGATCTTCAGATGAGCAGTTCTTC
cdr3_aa: CASSLSGRWYGRSSDEQFF

clone_size: NA
j_call: TRBJ1-1
v_call: TRBV5-6
d_call: NA
cdr3_nt: TGTGCCAGCAGCTTGTGGCTTAAGCCGATGAACACTGAAGCTTTCTTT
cdr3_aa: CASSLWLKPMNTEAFF

clone_size: NA
j_call: TRBJ1-6
v_call: TRBV6-5
d_call: NA
cdr3_nt: TGTGCCAGCAGTCGTGACCCACTCAATTCACCCCTCCACTTT
cdr3_aa: CASSRDPLNSPLHF

clone_size: medium-sized
j_call: TRBJ1-5
v_call: TRBV4-1
d_call: NA
cdr3_nt: TGCGCCAGCAGCCAAGATTACAGGGAAGGGGCCGCGAGCAATCAGCCCCAGCATTTT
cdr3_aa: CASSQDYREGAASNQPQHF

clone_size: once
j_call: TRBJ2-1
v_call: TRBV4-3
d_call: NA
cdr3_nt: TGCGCCAGCAGCCAAGGGGGGCACAATGAGCAGTTCTTC
cdr3_aa: CASSQGGHNEQFF

clone_size: NA
j_call: TRBJ2-5
v_call: TRBV6-6
d_call: NA
cdr3_nt: TGTGCCAGCCGATCCGTGGGCCCCTCCGAGACCCAGTACTTC
cdr3_aa: CASRSVGPSETQYF

clone_size: NA
j_call: TRBJ1-2
v_call: TRBV7-2
d_call: NA
cdr3_nt: TGTGCCAGCAGCTCGATTCTTGGATCCCACACGGGAGGCTACACCTTC
cdr3_aa: CASSSILGSHTGGYTF

clone_size: once
j_call: TRBJ2-2
v_call: TRBV9
d_call: TRBD1
cdr3_nt: TGTGCCAGCAGCGGGGACAGGGGGCGAATTTGGGACACCGGGGAGCTGTTTTTT
cdr3_aa: CASSGDRGRIWDTGELFF

clone_size: few
j_call: TRBJ2-2
v_call: TRBV11-3
d_call: TRBD1
cdr3_nt: TGTGCCAGCAGCCCGGACAGGGGCGGCACCGGGGAGCTGTTTTTT
cdr3_aa: CASSPDRGGTGELFF

clone_size: once
j_call: TRBJ1-2
v_call: TRBV5-1
d_call: NA
cdr3_nt: TGCGCCAGCAGTTCACAGGGAGATTTCTATGGCTACACCTTC
cdr3_aa: CASSSQGDFYGYTF

clone_size: NA
j_call: TRBJ1-1
v_call: TRBV5-6
d_call: TRBD1
cdr3_nt: TGTGCCAGCAGCTCCCGGACAGGGCTCACTGAAGCTTTCTTT
cdr3_aa: CASSSRTGLTEAFF

clone_size: NA
j_call: TRBJ1-1
v_call: TRBV4-2
d_call: TRBD1
cdr3_nt: TGTGCCAGCAGCCCCTCCGGACAGGGGTTCACTGAAGCTTTCTTT
cdr3_aa: CASSPSGQGFTEAFF

clone_size: NA
j_call: TRBJ1-2
v_call: TRBV19
d_call: NA
cdr3_nt: TGTGCCAGTACCGCAGGGGCGACCTCAAACTATGGCTACACCTTC
cdr3_aa: CASTAGATSNYGYTF

clone_size: NA
j_call: TRBJ1-2
v_call: TRBV5-8
d_call: NA
cdr3_nt: TGTGCCAGCTTCCAAGGAGGGTACAACTTC
cdr3_aa: CASFQGGYNF

clone_size: NA
j_call: TRBJ2-3
v_call: TRBV6-6
d_call: TRBD2
cdr3_nt: TGTGCCAGCACCCCCAGCGGGGTAGGCACAGATACGCAGTATTTT
cdr3_aa: CASTPSGVGTDTQYF

clone_size: NA
j_call: TRBJ1-2
v_call: TRBV2
d_call: NA
cdr3_nt: TGTGCCAGCAGTGACGGGACAATTTATGGCTACACCTTC
cdr3_aa: CASSDGTIYGYTF

clone_size: few
j_call: TRBJ2-5
v_call: TRBV5-4
d_call: TRBD1
cdr3_nt: TGTGCCAGCAGCCGCGGGCAATCAGGGGGAAGAGGCGAGACCCAGTACTTC
cdr3_aa: CASSRGQSGGRGETQYF

clone_size: NA
j_call: TRBJ1-1
v_call: TRBV10-3
d_call: NA
cdr3_nt: TGTGCCATCAGTGAGTGGGAGAACACTGAAGCTTTCTTT
cdr3_aa: CAISEWENTEAFF

clone_size: NA
j_call: TRBJ2-5
v_call: TRBV7-2
d_call: NA
cdr3_nt: TGTGCCAGCAGCTTAGTGCGAGAGACCCAGTACTTC
cdr3_aa: CASSLVRETQYF